Listed below are T cell receptor beta chains from one sample, sequenced in a study of blood T cells in healthy people across ages. TCRdb reprocessed the 5' RACE reads with MiXCR, giving one entry per CDR3 protein. Of 800,000 to 950,000 distinct CDR3 sequences in the sample, just under 30% are singletons; the top ten hold about 10%. The data also belong to a second study, concerning T cells of mothers and their children.

The specimen sequenced was blood. These receptors were obtained from a woman between 40 and 55 years old in good health. The CDR3 runs from the conserved cysteine through the conserved F or W. A D gene is named only where the DNA matches it firmly. Clone size is given for some rows only: seen once, a few or many times, or a class if the clone is expanded.

clone_size | j_call | v_call | d_call | cdr3_aa | cdr3_nt
NA | TRBJ2-7 | TRBV7-2 | NA | CASTPRDPYYEQYF | TGTGCCAGCACCCCACGGGACCCCTACTACGAGCAGTACTTC
NA | TRBJ1-1 | TRBV18 | TRBD1 | CASSSSAGTGVSEAFF | TGTGCCAGCTCATCTTCGGCCGGGACAGGGGTATCTGAAGCTTTCTTT
many | TRBJ2-7 | TRBV24-1 | TRBD1 | CATSDWDRGVEEQYF | TGTGCCACCAGTGATTGGGACAGGGGAGTGGAAGAGCAGTACTTC
many | TRBJ2-1 | TRBV29-1 | NA | CSVFGEPDNEQFF | TGCAGCGTTTTCGGTGAGCCGGACAATGAGCAGTTCTTC
NA | TRBJ2-5 | TRBV7-2 | NA | CASRWLETQYF | TGTGCCTCCAGGTGGTTAGAGACCCAGTACTTC
NA | TRBJ2-1 | TRBV24-1 | NA | CATSDWRGRYNEQFF | TGTGCCACCAGTGATTGGAGGGGAAGGTACAATGAGCAGTTCTTC
few | TRBJ1-2 | TRBV6-2/TRBV6-3 | TRBD1 | CASSYSTVRGQGYTF | TGTGCCAGCAGTTACTCGACCGTAAGGGGGCAAGGCTACACCTTC
NA | TRBJ1-1 | TRBV5-1 | NA | CASSLVAGATEAFF | TGCGCCAGCAGCTTGGTTGCGGGGGCAACTGAAGCTTTCTTT
NA | TRBJ2-7 | TRBV5-1 | NA | CASSLDPGPYTYGQYF | TGCGCCAGCAGCTTGGATCCGGGACCGTATACCTACGGGCAGTACTTC
few | TRBJ2-4 | TRBV29-1 | NA | CSVARGNKNIQYF | TGCAGCGTTGCCAGGGGAAACAAAAACATTCAGTACTTC
NA | TRBJ2-3 | TRBV7-9 | NA | CASSFLTGGDTQYF | TGTGCCAGCAGCTTTTTGACCGGTGGAGATACGCAGTATTTT
few | TRBJ2-7 | TRBV11-2 | NA | CASSPIRRTENYEQYF | TGTGCCAGCAGCCCCATCCGTCGGACAGAGAACTACGAGCAGTACTTC
NA | TRBJ2-1 | TRBV5-6 | TRBD1 | CASSPEDRDDNEQFF | TGTGCCAGCAGCCCAGAGGACAGGGATGACAATGAGCAGTTCTTC
NA | TRBJ1-1 | TRBV28 | NA | CASRSLRKGNTEAFF | TGTGCCAGCAGGTCTCTCAGGAAGGGGAACACTGAAGCTTTCTTT
NA | TRBJ2-1 | TRBV28 | NA | CASSFHSGTQPDEQFF | TGTGCCAGCAGTTTCCACTCCGGGACCCAACCGGATGAGCAGTTCTTC
many | TRBJ1-5 | TRBV5-5 | TRBD1 | CASSLDRGRQPQHF | TGTGCCAGCAGCTTAGACAGGGGTCGGCAGCCCCAGCATTTT
NA | TRBJ2-7 | TRBV7-9 | NA | CASSPGTLLLGEVYF | TGTGCCAGCAGCCCCGGGACATTGTTATTGGGCGAGGTGTACTTC
many | TRBJ1-1 | TRBV9 | NA | CASSPTGLNTEAFF | TGTGCCAGCAGTCCTACAGGGTTGAACACTGAAGCTTTCTTT